A selection of T cell receptor beta chains follows, all from one sample in a study of blood T cells in healthy people across ages. TCRdb re-called the 5' RACE reads through MiXCR, storing one row per CDR3 protein. The sample comprises approximately 810,000 distinct CDR3 sequences, roughly 26% of which are singletons, and 17% rests with the top ten. The sequenced sample consisted of blood. Receptors originate from a woman of 80 years or more in good health. CDR3s include the opening cysteine and the closing phenylalanine or tryptophan. D genes are given only for firm matches. Clone sizes are given selectively: once, few, many, or a class where the clone is expanded.

V gene,clone size,D gene,J gene,CDR3 protein,CDR3 DNA
TRBV2,once,-,TRBJ1-6,CASRGWGSHSPPHF,TGTGCCAGCAGGGGGTGGGGTTCGCATTCACCCCCCCACTTT
TRBV29-1,many,-,TRBJ2-7,CSVGLPARYEQYF,TGCAGCGTCGGACTACCAGCTCGCTACGAGCAGTACTTC
TRBV6-5,-,TRBD1,TRBJ2-1,CASSGDRVSYNEQFF,TGTGCCAGCAGTGGGGACAGGGTAAGCTACAATGAGCAGTTCTTC
TRBV27,many,-,TRBJ2-5,CASFTGPQGTQYF,TGTGCCAGCTTTACAGGACCACAGGGGACCCAGTACTTC
TRBV5-1,-,-,TRBJ1-6,CASSLGDSGREDSPLHF,TGCGCCAGCAGCTTGGGGGACTCCGGGAGGGAGGATTCACCCCTCCACTTT
TRBV7-2,many,TRBD2,TRBJ2-5,CASSPPGLAGGGETQYF,TGTGCCAGCAGCCCCCCTGGACTAGCGGGGGGGGGAGAGACCCAGTACTTC
TRBV7-2,-,TRBD1,TRBJ1-1,CASSPSGIGGELNTEAFF,TGTGCCAGCAGCCCCTCTGGGATAGGGGGCGAGTTGAACACTGAAGCTTTCTTT
TRBV7-2,-,-,TRBJ1-5,CATRLAGLSNQPQHF,TGTGCCACCCGTTTAGCCGGGTTAAGCAATCAGCCCCAGCATTTT
TRBV7-9,many,-,TRBJ2-3,CASSFGNTDTQYF,TGTGCCAGCAGCTTTGGGAACACAGATACGCAGTATTTT
TRBV25-1,few,TRBD1,TRBJ1-4,CASSEFTGVNEKLFF,TGTGCCAGCAGTGAATTCACAGGGGTTAATGAAAAACTGTTTTTT
TRBV18,many,-,TRBJ2-3,CASSPQGQGTDTQYF,TGTGCCAGCTCACCACAGGGACAAGGCACAGATACGCAGTATTTT
TRBV15,many,-,TRBJ1-4,CATSRDGGPSEKLFF,TGTGCCACCAGCAGAGACGGGGGGCCGAGCGAAAAACTGTTTTTT
TRBV20-1,-,TRBD1,TRBJ1-5,CSASGDREMAQPQHF,TGCAGTGCTAGTGGGGACAGGGAAATGGCTCAGCCCCAGCATTTT
TRBV7-2,many,-,TRBJ1-5,CASSPWTTSNQPQHF,TGTGCCAGCAGCCCCTGGACAACGAGCAATCAGCCCCAGCATTTT
TRBV28,-,-,TRBJ2-3,CASRFGLEGDTQYF,TGTGCCAGCAGGTTTGGCCTGGAGGGAGATACGCAGTATTTT
TRBV12-3/TRBV12-4,few,-,TRBJ2-1,CASRGTTKLQFF,TGTGCCAGCAGGGGGACCACCAAACTGCAGTTCTTC
TRBV2,many,-,TRBJ2-3,CASSRTLRVGTDTQYF,TGTGCCAGCAGCCGCACGCTCAGGGTCGGCACAGATACGCAGTATTTT
TRBV12-3/TRBV12-4,-,-,TRBJ2-3,CASSLAGVSADAQYF,TGTGCCAGCAGTTTAGCGGGGGTGAGCGCAGATGCGCAGTATTTT
TRBV12-3/TRBV12-4,-,TRBD2,TRBJ2-1,CASSLAGSYDEQFF,TGTGCCAGCAGCCTAGCGGGGTCTTATGATGAGCAGTTCTTC
TRBV4-2,few,TRBD2,TRBJ2-5,CASSSLLAGGETQYF,TGTGCCAGCAGCTCCCTACTAGCGGGGGGAGAGACCCAGTACTTC
TRBV2,-,TRBD1,TRBJ2-5,CASSNTGGARNEQYF,TGTGCCAGCTCAAACACAGGGGGCGCGCGCAATGAGCAGTACTTC
TRBV12-3/TRBV12-4,many,TRBD2,TRBJ2-3,CASSLYVAGGPDTQYF,TGTGCCAGCAGTTTATACGTAGCGGGGGGCCCAGATACGCAGTATTTT
TRBV7-9,few,-,TRBJ2-5,CASSLVEVAKETQYF,TGTGCCAGCAGCTTAGTAGAGGTAGCTAAGGAGACCCAGTACTTC
TRBV24-1,few,TRBD1,TRBJ1-2,CATSPRQGTYGYTF,TGTGCCACCAGTCCTCGACAGGGGACCTATGGCTACACCTTC
TRBV3-1,many,-,TRBJ2-1,CASSQKTLGYRVQFF,TGTGCCAGCAGCCAAAAAACCCTGGGGTACAGGGTGCAGTTCTTC
TRBV12-3/TRBV12-4,many,-,TRBJ1-4,CASSLIAPPGEKLFF,TGTGCCAGCAGTTTAATCGCCCCTCCCGGGGAAAAACTGTTTTTT